This TCR beta chain was recovered during a study of T cells in Graves' hyperthyroidism and ophthalmopathy. Amplification targeted TCR beta CDR3 regions from RNA transcripts. First-round RT-PCR of the TCR CDR3 relied on the HTBI primer set. TCRdb reanalysed the multiplex PCR reads using MiXCR and keeps one entry per CDR3 protein. The sample yields roughly 500,000 distinct CDR3 sequences, about 45% seen once. This clonotype was picked up many times. The source of this sequence is an adult woman with Graves' disease, either hyperthyroidism or ophthalmopathy (not recorded which). The sample consisted of peripheral blood or thyroid tissue (not recorded which).

CDR3 region: CASSIQGELGTGELFF. Here the CDR3 DNA reads TGTGCCAGTAGTATTCAGGGGGAGCTCGGAACCGGGGAGCTGTTTTTT. The chain uses TRBV19 and TRBJ2-2; 7 bases align to TRBD1. CDR1 is LNHDA and CDR2 is SQIVND in the germline V gene (reference sequence). This CDR3 region has 16 residues. V dropped 3 bases and J dropped 5; count of bases not matched to a gene: 9.